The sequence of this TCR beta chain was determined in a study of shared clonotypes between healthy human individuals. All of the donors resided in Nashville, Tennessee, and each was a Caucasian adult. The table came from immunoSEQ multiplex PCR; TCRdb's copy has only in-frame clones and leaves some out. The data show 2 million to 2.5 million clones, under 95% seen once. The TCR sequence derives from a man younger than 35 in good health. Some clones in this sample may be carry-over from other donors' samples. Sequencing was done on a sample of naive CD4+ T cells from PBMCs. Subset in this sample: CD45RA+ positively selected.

DNA of the CDR3: TGCGCCAGCAGCTTACTCCAGGGAAGCTCCTACGAGCAGTACTTC. It codes for CASSLLQGSSYEQYF. The V gene is TRBV5-1, the J gene TRBJ2-7; D perhaps matches TRBD1 (5 bases). The CDR3 totals 15 residues. V lost 2 bases to trimming and J lost 0 bases, with 12 bases between them. The germline V gene has CDR1 SGHRS and CDR2 YFSETQ.